The 8 T cell receptor beta chains presented below share a single source sample, sequenced in a study. TCRdb re-called the reads with MiXCR, one entry per CDR3 protein. The table lists 3,500 to 5,500 distinct CDR3 sequences, 9.5% to 10% of them singletons. Sequencing input: CD4+ T cells from peripheral blood. All receptors come from a human donor with rheumatoid arthritis.

At least ten counts were recorded for this clonotype. The CDR3 loop is CITRPGIGTDTQYF. The DNA of the CDR3 is TGCATTACCCGCCCGGGAATAGGTACAGATACGCAGTATTTT. The gene calls are TRBV20-1 and TRBJ2-3; perhaps TRBD2 as D (5 bases). This CDR3 comprises 14 residues. The germline gives CDR1 DFQATT, CDR2 SNEGSKA (reference sequence).

The table lists this clonotype with a few counts. The gene calls are TRBV6-2 or TRBV6-3 and TRBJ1-5; D unclear. Trimming cost V 7 bases and J 0 bases, with 7 bases left between them. Germline loops: CDR1 MNHEY, CDR2 SVGEGT. This CDR3 comprises 13 residues. This CDR3 is CASTPDSNQPQHF. CDR3 bases: TGTGCCAGCACACCTGATAGCAATCAGCCCCAGCATTTT.

In its sample, this clonotype ranks as medium-sized. The chain recombines TRBV25-1 with TRBJ2-5, with 7 positions matching TRBD1. This CDR3 has 13 residues. The V segment lost 4 bases and the J segment 7 bases; nucleotides outside the gene matches: 6. In germline, CDR1 is MGHDK, CDR2 SYGVNS. CDR3 bases: TGTGCCAGCAGTGGAAGACAGGGTGGGACCCAGTACTTC. Translating it yields CASSGRQGGTQYF.

This clonotype is classed as medium-sized. The chain uses TRBV19 and TRBJ1-5, with D possibly matching TRBD1 (5 bases). This CDR3 is 16 amino acids long. CDR1 is LNHDA and CDR2 is SQIVND in the germline V gene (reference sequence). With 7 bases removed from V and 1 base from J, the gap between germline ends came to 17 bases. The CDR3: CASKLLRGPSNQPQHF. CDR3 in DNA: TGTGCCAGTAAATTATTAAGGGGCCCGAGCAATCAGCCCCAGCATTTT.

By share, this clonotype counts as medium-sized. The V call is TRBV20-1, the J call TRBJ2-2; D unclear. Germline lookup yields CDR1 DFQATT and CDR2 SNEGSKA (reference sequence). The CDR3 is made up of 11 amino acids. Deletions cut 4 bases from V and 4 bases from J, with 4 bases between. In nucleotides, the CDR3 is TGCAGTGCTATGCGCACCGGGGAGCTGTTTTTT. Protein: CSAMRTGELFF.

In its sample, this clonotype ranks as medium-sized (0.01 to 0.1%). This chain links TRBV2 with TRBJ2-1; 10 bases fit TRBD2. This CDR3 is 16 amino acids long. Trimming cost V 6 bases and J 0 bases; bases outside gene matches: 5. Germline V gene sequence: CDR1 SNHLY, CDR2 FYNNEI. The CDR3 DNA reads as TGTGCCAGCAGCCGGACTAGCGGTAGCTCCTACAATGAGCAGTTCTTC. Translated: CASSRTSGSSYNEQFF.

This clonotype occurred many times. CDR3 region: CASGGAGTEAFF. In DNA form, the CDR3 reads TGTGCCTCCGGAGGCGCGGGCACTGAAGCTTTCTTT. V usage is TRBV10-3 and J usage is TRBJ1-1, with D uncertain. CDR3 length: 12 amino acids. The V and J ends lost 11 bases and 4 bases respectively, with 14 bases between them. Germline CDR1 reads ENHRY; CDR2 reads SYGVKD.

This clonotype was counted only a few times. The rearrangement uses TRBV20-1 and TRBJ1-3; TRBD1 might be the D (6 bases). V was trimmed by 0 bases and J by 1 base, leaving 19 bases between them. The CDR3 loop spans 18 amino acids. Per germline, CDR1 DFQATT and CDR2 SNEGSKA (reference sequence). The chain's CDR3 is CSARDRGRPPISGNTIYF. The CDR3 region has the DNA TGCAGTGCTAGAGATCGGGGGCGCCCGCCGATTTCTGGAAACACCATATATTTT.